Presented here are 26 T cell receptor beta chains from one specimen sequenced in a study of response to subunit inactivated influenza vaccine. TCRdb processed the RT-PCR reads anew with MiXCR; each CDR3 protein has one entry. The repertoire holds hundreds of thousands of distinct CDR3 sequences, with around 11% as singletons. These records were also assigned to another study, of T cells expressing NK-cell markers. That paper states: cDNA encoding TCR beta was synthesized via 5'RACE template switching incorporating UMIs.

The starting material was PBMCs from blood, obtained on the day of vaccination. These receptors all come from a man aged 45-65 years who received an inactivated influenza vaccine.

This clonotype was counted ten times or more. J is TRBJ2-1 and V is TRBV27, with 10 positions matching TRBD2. The CDR3 contains 15 residues. Germline lookup yields CDR1 MNHEY and CDR2 SMNVEV (reference sequence). J lost 9 bases, V lost 1 base, and 6 bases had no gene match. Here the CDR3 reads CASSLYPAGGGEQFF. For the CDR3, the DNA is TGTGCCAGCAGTTTATATCCAGCGGGAGGGGGTGAGCAGTTCTTC.

In this sample, this clonotype turned up many times. The CDR3 reads CASSEIRGVGYNSPLHF. The CDR3 DNA reads TGTGCCAGCAGTGAAATCAGGGGGGTTGGGTATAATTCACCCCTCCACTTT. The rearrangement uses TRBV2 and TRBJ1-6, with 7 nucleotides matching TRBD1. The V gene's germline CDR1 is SNHLY and CDR2 FYNNEI. This CDR3 spans 17 amino acids. V lost 2 bases to trimming and J lost 4 bases; unmatched junction nucleotides: 8. Full variable domain (remainder filled in from reference TRBV2 and TRBJ1-6): EPEVTQTPSHQVTQMGQEVILRCVPISNHLYFYWYRQILGQKVEFLVSFYNNEISEKSEIFDDQFSVERPDGSNFTLKIRSTKLEDSAMYFCASSEIRGVGYNSPLHFGNGTRLTVT.

This clonotype was counted only a few times. The J gene is TRBJ2-4, the V gene TRBV6-1, with D possibly matching TRBD1 (5 bases). CDR1 is MNHNS, CDR2 SASEGT, per germline. V lost 6 bases, J lost 6 bases, and 18 bases lay in between. The CDR3 length is 15 residues. The CDR3 reads CASSPVGPGLNIQYF. The CDR3 nucleotides read TGTGCCAGCAGCCCCGTGGGTCCAGGGCTAAACATTCAGTACTTC.

In its sample, this clonotype was seen a few times. The chain is built from TRBV3-1 and TRBJ1-3, with TRBD1 identical over 7 bases. V was pared by 3 bases and J by 0 bases, with 5 bases of the junction left unmatched. This CDR3 region has 16 residues. Germline CDR1 and CDR2: LGHDT and YNNKEL (reference sequence). The CDR3 protein is CASSHTGQDSGNTIYF. CDR3 in DNA: TGTGCCAGCAGCCACACCGGACAGGACTCTGGAAACACCATATATTTT.

This clonotype was counted between two and nine times. V is TRBV27 and J is TRBJ1-4, with TRBD1 identical over 8 bases. The V and J ends lost 5 bases and 4 bases, in that order; junction bases with no gene match: 3. From germline, CDR1 is MNHEY and CDR2 SMNVEV (reference sequence). This CDR3 spans 14 amino acids. This CDR3 is CASSQGALNEKLFF. CDR3 bases: TGTGCCAGCAGTCAGGGGGCACTTAATGAAAAACTGTTTTTT.

This clonotype came up many times. The chain has TRBV20-1 and TRBJ1-5; 10 bases align to TRBD1. Germline trimming cut 0 bases from V and 3 bases from J; bases unmatched to any gene: 5. Per the germline V gene, CDR1 is DFQATT and CDR2 is SNEGSKA (reference sequence). This CDR3 is built from 16 residues. In DNA, the CDR3 is TGCAGTGCTAGAGATCCGGGGACAGGGGACAATCAGCCCCAGCATTTT. Protein: CSARDPGTGDNQPQHF.

The V call is TRBV7-6, the J call TRBJ2-2, with 7 bases aligning to TRBD1. The CDR3 loop spans 17 amino acids. Germline V CDR1 and CDR2: SGHVS, FNYEAQ. The junction had 15 bases not matched to a gene; V was cut back by 6 bases and J by 5 bases. CDR3 in DNA: TGTGCCAGCAGGAGCGGCAAGACAGGGTGGTGGACCGGGGAGCTGTTTTTT. Translation: CASRSGKTGWWTGELFF.

This chain joins TRBV18 and TRBJ2-3; 10 nucleotides agree with TRBD2. CDR3 length equals 18 residues. V trimming: 3 bases; J trimming: 0 bases; junction bases outside the gene matches: 9. Germline V gives CDR1 KGHSH, CDR2 LQKENI. The CDR3 sequence: CASSPASGGSTSTDTQYF. The CDR3 nucleotides are TGTGCCAGCTCACCGGCTAGCGGGGGTTCAACTAGCACAGATACGCAGTATTTT. The variable domain in full, completed from reference TRBV18 and TRBJ2-3, reads NAGVMQNPRHLVRRRGQEARLRCSPMKGHSHVYWYRQLPEEGLKFMVYLQKENIIDESGMPKERFSAEFPKEGPSILRIQQVVRGDSAAYFCASSPASGGSTSTDTQYFGPGTRLTVL.

This rearrangement joins TRBV24-1 to TRBJ2-1; 14 positions match TRBD2. The CDR3 contains 16 residues. J lost 6 bases, V lost 3 bases, and 3 bases had no gene match. Per the germline V gene, CDR1 is KGHDR and CDR2 is SFDVKD. The CDR3 nucleotides read TGTGCCACCAGTGATAGCGGACTAGCGGGAGGCAATGAGCAGTTCTTC. It specifies CATSDSGLAGGNEQFF.

This clonotype was counted only a few times. The chain combines TRBV27 with TRBJ1-1, with D possibly matching TRBD1 (6 bases). CDR1 MNHEY and CDR2 SMNVEV come from the germline V gene (reference sequence). The CDR3 is 13 amino acids. Trimming shortened V by 5 bases and J by 8 bases, and 15 bases separated the two germline ends. The CDR3 loop is CASSRDRLGEAFF. As DNA, the CDR3 is TGTGCCAGCAGTCGAGACAGGCTCGGAGAAGCTTTCTTT.

This clonotype was seen ten or more times. The rearrangement joins TRBV5-1 to TRBJ2-2; D might be TRBD2 (5 bases). There are 15 residues in the CDR3. The germline gives CDR1 SGHRS, CDR2 YFSETQ. V lost 3 bases to trimming and J lost 4 bases, with 13 bases between them. This CDR3 reads CASSSGPAGTGELFF. The CDR3 coding sequence is TGCGCCAGCAGCTCCGGACCGGCGGGCACCGGGGAGCTGTTTTTT.

In its sample, this clonotype was seen a few times. This chain connects TRBV4-2 to TRBJ1-1, with D unclear. The CDR3 sequence is 12 residues long. Trimming took off 2 bases at V and 8 bases at J, with 9 bases between the two ends. The germline V gene has CDR1 LGHNA and CDR2 YNFKEQ. CDR3 sequence reads: CASSQPPYEAFF. The CDR3 coding sequence is TGTGCCAGCAGCCAACCCCCTTACGAAGCTTTCTTT.

This clonotype was seen a handful of times. The gene calls are TRBV7-8 and TRBJ2-3; D is possibly TRBD2 (5 bases). The CDR3 covers 15 residues. V lost 1 base and J 5 bases, leaving 13 bases between the germline ends. The germline V gene encodes CDR1 SGHVS and CDR2 FQNEAQ. The CDR3 region is CASSLELSGRDTQYF. CDR3 coding DNA: TGTGCCAGCAGCTTAGAGTTATCGGGGAGAGATACGCAGTATTTT.

This clonotype was picked up many times. The J gene is TRBJ2-5, the V gene TRBV7-7, with a weak D call TRBD1 (6 bases). The CDR3 loop spans 15 amino acids. Germline-derived CDR1 and CDR2 are SSHAT and FNYEAQ (reference sequence). V lost 5 bases and J 5 bases, leaving 18 bases between the germline ends. CDR3 DNA sequence: TGTGCCAGCAGCAGTGGTAGGCAGGGGAAGGAGACCCAGTACTTC. This gives the protein CASSSGRQGKETQYF.

This clonotype was found a few times. The chain combines TRBV5-6 with TRBJ1-4, with TRBD1 as a possible D gene (5 bases). Trimming removed 4 bases from V and 7 bases from J, with 17 bases in between. Germline V gene data show CDR1 as SGHDT and CDR2 as YYEEEE. The CDR3 contains 15 residues. The chain's CDR3 is CASSRQTGVVEKLFF. CDR3 DNA sequence: TGTGCCAGCAGCCGACAAACAGGTGTGGTTGAAAAACTGTTTTTT.

A few counts support this clonotype. V and J are TRBV7-8 and TRBJ2-3; tentatively, D is TRBD2 (7 bases). Trimming took off 5 bases at V and 0 bases at J, with 12 bases between the two ends. The CDR3 has 15 amino acids. The germline V gene encodes CDR1 SGHVS and CDR2 FQNEAQ. The CDR3 DNA reads as TGTGCCAGCAGCGAGGGGGGAGGGAGCACAGATACGCAGTATTTT. This encodes CASSEGGGSTDTQYF.

This clonotype was seen a handful of times. The gene calls are TRBV12-3 or TRBV12-4 and TRBJ1-4, with 9 bases that match TRBD1. V was clipped by 4 bases and J by 7 bases; unmatched bases: 4. The CDR3 totals 14 residues. As DNA, the CDR3 is TGTGCCAGCAGTTGGGGGACAGGGAGTGAAAAACTGTTTTTT. Its translation: CASSWGTGSEKLFF.

This chain connects TRBV4-2 to TRBJ2-5; weak D call: TRBD2 (5 bases). Germline V CDR1 and CDR2: LGHNA, YNFKEQ. V dropped 0 bases and J dropped 9 bases, with 17 bases sitting between them. The CDR3 sequence is 15 residues long. CDR3 nucleotide sequence: TGTGCCAGCAGCCAAGATGGGAGTTTTGACGGGTCCCAGTACTTC. It specifies CASSQDGSFDGSQYF.

This clonotype has only a few counts. V gene TRBV27 combines with J gene TRBJ2-3; no clear D. Per germline, CDR1 MNHEY and CDR2 SMNVEV (reference sequence). Trimming removed 7 bases from V and 3 bases from J, with 17 bases in between. The CDR3 is 15 amino acids. CDR3 region: CASTAEGLPTDTQYF. As DNA, the CDR3 is TGTGCCAGCACCGCGGAAGGGCTACCAACAGATACGCAGTATTTT.

This clonotype was found a few times. The CDR3 DNA follows: TGTGCCAGCAGCTTACCGGGGGTTAACATTCAGTACTTC. Translation gives CASSLPGVNIQYF. This chain joins TRBV7-2 and TRBJ2-4; weak D call: TRBD2 (6 bases). Germline CDR1 and CDR2: SGHTA and FQGNSA. The CDR3 is made up of 13 amino acids. V lost 2 bases and J lost 7, with 9 bases in between.

The chain uses TRBV7-9 and TRBJ2-3; D is undetermined. Germline V CDR1 and CDR2: SEHNR, FQNEAQ (reference sequence). The CDR3 length is 16 residues. The V and J ends lost 0 bases and 1 base respectively, with 11 bases between them. As DNA, the CDR3 is TGTGCCAGCAGCTTAGCGCTAGTGTGGGGCACAGATACGCAGTATTTT. Translating gives CASSLALVWGTDTQYF.

This clonotype was seen many times. This chain links TRBV12-3 or TRBV12-4 with TRBJ2-3, with a tentative D call TRBD1 (6 bases). V gave up 5 bases and J gave up 4 bases, with 13 bases separating them. This CDR3 contains 14 residues. CDR3 sequence: CASSGQGKSDTQYF. CDR3 nucleotide sequence: TGTGCCAGCAGTGGCCAGGGGAAATCAGATACGCAGTATTTT.

This clonotype has a count of ten or more. The genes are TRBV18 and TRBJ2-7; D unresolved. The germline gives CDR1 KGHSH, CDR2 LQKENI. V was clipped by 3 bases and J by 3 bases, with 12 bases between them. CDR3 length equals 14 residues. The DNA of the CDR3 is TGTGCCAGCTCACCGGAGAAGGGCTTCTACGAGCAGTACTTC. Translating gives CASSPEKGFYEQYF.

This clonotype was counted between two and nine times. The chain employs TRBV7-2 and TRBJ1-4; D gene ambiguous. CDR3 size: 16 residues. Germline V lookup: CDR1 SGHTA, CDR2 FQGNSA. Trimming stripped 5 bases from V and 8 bases from J, with 21 bases between. The CDR3 DNA follows: TGTGCCAGCAGCCCAGGTGGCGCGGGGTTGTGGGAAAAACTGTTTTTT. Residues: CASSPGGAGLWEKLFF. Using reference TRBV7-2 and TRBJ1-4 for the parts outside the CDR3, the full variable domain is GAGVSQSPSNKVTEKGKDVELRCDPISGHTALYWYRQSLGQGLEFLIYFQGNSAPDKSGLPSDRFSAERTGGSVSTLTIQRTQQEDSAVYLCASSPGGAGLWEKLFFGSGTQLSVL.

This clonotype was seen more than once but under ten times. The genes are TRBV20-1 and TRBJ2-1; 12 nucleotides line up with TRBD2. With 1 base clipped from V and 4 bases from J, the junction kept 5 bases outside the gene matches. The germline CDR1 and CDR2 sequences are DFQATT and SNEGSKA (reference sequence). The CDR3 spans 16 residues. CDR3 protein: CSARGLAGGPYNEQFF. As DNA, the CDR3 is TGCAGTGCTAGAGGGCTAGCGGGGGGGCCATACAATGAGCAGTTCTTC.

The chain uses TRBV6-5 and TRBJ2-7, with a possible D match to TRBD1 (6 bases). Germline loops: CDR1 MNHEY, CDR2 SVGAGI. This CDR3 has 16 amino acids. V was pared by 5 bases and J by 0 bases, with 17 bases between. For the CDR3, the DNA is TGTGCCAGCAGTAACCTCGGCAGGGGCACCTCCTACGAGCAGTACTTC. Amino acid sequence: CASSNLGRGTSYEQYF.